This T cell receptor beta chain appears in the sequencing data of a study of spatial heterogeneity in lung cancer. Study conclusions and caveats: Intratumoral expanded alpha and beta TCR counts were found to track tumor mutation counts.

In its sample, this clonotype was seen a few times. What it binds is not known. This CDR3 comprises 15 residues. Germline-derived CDR1 and CDR2 are MNHEY and SVGAGI. Unmatched junction bases numbered 6, after V lost 5 bases and J lost 4 bases. TCRdb redid the calling of the 5' RACE reads with MiXCR, one entry per CDR3 protein. The sample yields 11,000 or so distinct CDR3 sequences, roughly 14% seen once. Described time point: sample taken at primary tumor resection. The sample consisted of lung tumor tissue, taken at surgery. The chain recombines TRBV6-5 with TRBJ2-1, with 9 bases aligning to TRBD2. The TCR comes from a male donor with early-stage non-small cell lung cancer. CDR3 amino acids: CASSRRGRGYNEQFF. The DNA of the CDR3 is TGTGCCAGCAGTCGGCGCGGGAGGGGTTACAATGAGCAGTTCTTC.